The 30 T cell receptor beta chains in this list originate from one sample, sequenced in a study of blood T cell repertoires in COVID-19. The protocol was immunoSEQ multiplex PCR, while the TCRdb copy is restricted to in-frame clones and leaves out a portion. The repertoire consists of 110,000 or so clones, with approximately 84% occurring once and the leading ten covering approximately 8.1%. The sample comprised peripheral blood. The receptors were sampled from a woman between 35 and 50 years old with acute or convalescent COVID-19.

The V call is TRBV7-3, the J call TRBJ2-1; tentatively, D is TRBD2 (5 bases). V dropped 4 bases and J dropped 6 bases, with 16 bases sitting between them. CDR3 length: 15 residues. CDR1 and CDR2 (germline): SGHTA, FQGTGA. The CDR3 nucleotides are TGTGCCAGCAGCTCCGACGGACTGGAAGGCAATGAGCAGTTCTTC. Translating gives CASSSDGLEGNEQFF.

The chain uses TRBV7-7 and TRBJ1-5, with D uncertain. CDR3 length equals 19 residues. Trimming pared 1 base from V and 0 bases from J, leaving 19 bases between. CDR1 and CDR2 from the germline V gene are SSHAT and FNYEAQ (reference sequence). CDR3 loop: CASSLGHGPNQNSNQPQHF. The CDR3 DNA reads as TGTGCCAGCAGCTTAGGACACGGTCCTAATCAGAATAGCAATCAGCCCCAGCATTTT.

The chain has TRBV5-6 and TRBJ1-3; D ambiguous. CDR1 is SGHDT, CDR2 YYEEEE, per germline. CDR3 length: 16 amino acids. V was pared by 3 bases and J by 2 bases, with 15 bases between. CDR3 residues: CASSWSGNIPGNTIYF. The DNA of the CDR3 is TGTGCCAGCAGCTGGTCCGGGAATATACCTGGAAACACCATATATTTT.

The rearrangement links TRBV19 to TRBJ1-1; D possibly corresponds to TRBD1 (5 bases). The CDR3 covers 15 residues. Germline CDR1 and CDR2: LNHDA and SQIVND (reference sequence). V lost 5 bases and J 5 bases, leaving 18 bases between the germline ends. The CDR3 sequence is CASSHTDRGRTEAFF. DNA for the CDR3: TGTGCCAGTAGTCACACAGACCGGGGGAGGACTGAAGCTTTCTTT.

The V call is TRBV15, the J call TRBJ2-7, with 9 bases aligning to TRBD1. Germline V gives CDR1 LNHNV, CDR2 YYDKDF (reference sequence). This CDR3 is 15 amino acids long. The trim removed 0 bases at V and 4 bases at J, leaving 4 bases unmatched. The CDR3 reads CATSRDRDRAYEQYF. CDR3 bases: TGTGCCACCAGCAGAGACCGGGACAGGGCTTACGAGCAGTACTTC.

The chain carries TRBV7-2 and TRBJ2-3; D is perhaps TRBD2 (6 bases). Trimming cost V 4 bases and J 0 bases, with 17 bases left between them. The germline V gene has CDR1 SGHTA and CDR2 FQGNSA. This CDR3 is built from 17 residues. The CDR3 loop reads CASSYPVGGASTDTQYF. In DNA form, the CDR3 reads TGTGCCAGCAGCTACCCCGTAGGAGGGGCTAGCACAGATACGCAGTATTTT.

The CDR3 here is CAWSTGSTDTQYF. The CDR3 region has the DNA TGTGCCTGGAGTACAGGGAGCACAGATACGCAGTATTTT. The rearrangement joins TRBV30 to TRBJ2-3, with D perhaps matching TRBD1 (6 bases). The CDR3 is 13 residues long. Germline V gene sequence: CDR1 GTSNPN, CDR2 SVGIG (reference sequence). Trimming left V 2 bases short and J 0 bases short, with 6 bases between.

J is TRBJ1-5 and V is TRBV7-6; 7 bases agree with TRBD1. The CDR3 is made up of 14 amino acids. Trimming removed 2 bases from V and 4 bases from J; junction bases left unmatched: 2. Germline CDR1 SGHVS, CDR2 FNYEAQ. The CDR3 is CASSLRGPNQPQHF. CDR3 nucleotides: TGTGCCAGCAGCTTAAGGGGGCCGAATCAGCCCCAGCATTTT.

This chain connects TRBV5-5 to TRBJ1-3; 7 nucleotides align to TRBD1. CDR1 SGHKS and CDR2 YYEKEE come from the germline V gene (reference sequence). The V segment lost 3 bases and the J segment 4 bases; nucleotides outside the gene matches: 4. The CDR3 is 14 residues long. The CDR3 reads CASSSGGGGNTIYF. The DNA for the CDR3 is TGTGCCAGCAGCTCAGGGGGAGGAGGAAACACCATATATTTT.

CDR3 coding DNA: TGTGCCAGTCGTACCGGGACAGGGTCTTACGAGCAGTACTTC. It translates to CASRTGTGSYEQYF. The chain couples TRBV19 to TRBJ2-7, with TRBD1 identical over 9 bases. The V gene's germline CDR1 is LNHDA and CDR2 SQIVND (reference sequence). There are 14 residues in the CDR3. V trimming: 8 bases; J trimming: 4 bases; junction bases outside the gene matches: 9.

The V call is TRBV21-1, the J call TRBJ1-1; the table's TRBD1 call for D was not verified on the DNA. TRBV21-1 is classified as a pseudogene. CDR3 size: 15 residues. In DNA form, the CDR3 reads TGTGCCAGAAAGGTGGGGCTGTTAAGGTGGACTGAAGCTTTCTTT. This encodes CARKVGLLRWTEAFF.

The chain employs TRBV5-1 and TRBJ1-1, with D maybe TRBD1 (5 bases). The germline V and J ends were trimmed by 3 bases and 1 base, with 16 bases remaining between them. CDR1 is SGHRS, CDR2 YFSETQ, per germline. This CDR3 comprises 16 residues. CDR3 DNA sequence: TGCGCCAGCAGCTCACAGCCGGGACTCAGGAACACTGAAGCTTTCTTT. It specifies CASSSQPGLRNTEAFF.

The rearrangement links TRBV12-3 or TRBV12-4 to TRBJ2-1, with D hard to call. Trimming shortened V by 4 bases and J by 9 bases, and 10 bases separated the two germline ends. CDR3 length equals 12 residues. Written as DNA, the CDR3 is TGTGCCAGCAGTTCCAGCGTCCGTGAGCAGTTCTTC. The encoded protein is CASSSSVREQFF.

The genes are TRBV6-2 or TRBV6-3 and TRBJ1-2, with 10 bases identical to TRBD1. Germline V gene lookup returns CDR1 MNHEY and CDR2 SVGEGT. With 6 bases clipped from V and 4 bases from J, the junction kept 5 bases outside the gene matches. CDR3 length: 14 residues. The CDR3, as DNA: TGTGCCAGCAGCGACAGGGGGCGCATCTATGGCTACACCTTC. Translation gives CASSDRGRIYGYTF.

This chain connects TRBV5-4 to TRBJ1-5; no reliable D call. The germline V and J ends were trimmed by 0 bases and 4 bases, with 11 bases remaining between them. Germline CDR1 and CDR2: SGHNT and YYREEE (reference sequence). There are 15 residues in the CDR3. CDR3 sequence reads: CASSLGAGENQPQHF. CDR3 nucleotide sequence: TGTGCCAGCAGCTTGGGAGCAGGTGAGAATCAGCCCCAGCATTTT.

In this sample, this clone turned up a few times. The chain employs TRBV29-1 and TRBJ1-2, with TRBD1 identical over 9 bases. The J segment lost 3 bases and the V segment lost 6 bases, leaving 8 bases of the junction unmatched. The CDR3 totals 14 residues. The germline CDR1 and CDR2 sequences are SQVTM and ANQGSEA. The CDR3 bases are TGCAGCGTAGTACAGGGGGCGGGGGACTATGGCTACACCTTC. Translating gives CSVVQGAGDYGYTF.

The CDR3 DNA reads as TGTGCCAGCAGGCGTACAGGGGCCGGCTATGGCTACACCTTC. Translation: CASRRTGAGYGYTF. V usage is TRBV28 and J usage is TRBJ1-2, with 7 bases lining up with TRBD1. V gave up 6 bases and J gave up 4 bases; unmatched junction bases: 8. This CDR3 contains 14 residues. CDR1 and CDR2 (germline): MDHEN, SYDVKM.

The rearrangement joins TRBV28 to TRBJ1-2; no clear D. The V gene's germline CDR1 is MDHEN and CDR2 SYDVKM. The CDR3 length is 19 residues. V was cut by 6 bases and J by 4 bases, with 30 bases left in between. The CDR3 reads CASRTSIGQALVLSYGYTF. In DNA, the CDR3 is TGTGCCAGCAGAACATCCATTGGGCAGGCCCTGGTACTCTCCTATGGCTACACCTTC.

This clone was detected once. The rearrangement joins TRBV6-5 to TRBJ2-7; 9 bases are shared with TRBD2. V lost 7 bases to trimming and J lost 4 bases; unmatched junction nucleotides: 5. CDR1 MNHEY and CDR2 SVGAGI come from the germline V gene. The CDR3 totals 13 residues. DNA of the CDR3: TGTGCCAGCAAGAGCCTAGCGGGGTACGAGCAGTACTTC. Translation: CASKSLAGYEQYF.

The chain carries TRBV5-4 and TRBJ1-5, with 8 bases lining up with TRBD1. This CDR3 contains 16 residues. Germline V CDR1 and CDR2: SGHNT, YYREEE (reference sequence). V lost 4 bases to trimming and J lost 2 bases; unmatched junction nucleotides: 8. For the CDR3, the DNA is TGTGCCAGCAGCGCGCAGGGGGCGGGCCGCAATCAGCCCCAGCATTTT. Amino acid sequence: CASSAQGAGRNQPQHF.

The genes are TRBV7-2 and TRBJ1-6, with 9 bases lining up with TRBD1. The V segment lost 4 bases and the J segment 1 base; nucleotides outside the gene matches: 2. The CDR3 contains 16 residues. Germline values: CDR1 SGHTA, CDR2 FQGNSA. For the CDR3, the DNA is TGTGCCAGCAGCTCACAGGGGGCTTCCTATAATTCACCCCTCCACTTT. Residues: CASSSQGASYNSPLHF.

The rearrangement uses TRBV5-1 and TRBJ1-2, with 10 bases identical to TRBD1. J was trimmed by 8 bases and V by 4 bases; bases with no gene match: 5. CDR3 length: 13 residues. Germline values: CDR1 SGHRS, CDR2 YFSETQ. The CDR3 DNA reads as TGCGCCAGCAGCCCGGGACAGGGGCTCGGCTACACCTTC. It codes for CASSPGQGLGYTF.

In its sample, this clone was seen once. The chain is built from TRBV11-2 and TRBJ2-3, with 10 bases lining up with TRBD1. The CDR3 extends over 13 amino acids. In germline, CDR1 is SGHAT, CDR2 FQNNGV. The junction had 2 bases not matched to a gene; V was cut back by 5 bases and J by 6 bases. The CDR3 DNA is TGTGCCAGCAGCCGGACAGGGGGTGATACGCAGTATTTT. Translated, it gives CASSRTGGDTQYF. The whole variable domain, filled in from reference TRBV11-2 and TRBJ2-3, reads EAGVAQSPRYKIIEKRQSVAFWCNPISGHATLYWYQQILGQGPKLLIQFQNNGVVDDSQLPKDRFSAERLKGVDSTLKIQPAKLEDSAVYLCASSRTGGDTQYFGPGTRLTVL.

CDR3 DNA sequence: TGTGCCAGCAGTTTCGACAGGCACAGTACCTATGGCTACACCTTC. Its translation is CASSFDRHSTYGYTF. The J gene is TRBJ1-2, the V gene TRBV2, with D maybe TRBD1 (6 bases). Germline lookup yields CDR1 SNHLY and CDR2 FYNNEI. V shed 5 bases and J shed 4 bases, with 17 bases lying between them. The CDR3 has 15 residues.

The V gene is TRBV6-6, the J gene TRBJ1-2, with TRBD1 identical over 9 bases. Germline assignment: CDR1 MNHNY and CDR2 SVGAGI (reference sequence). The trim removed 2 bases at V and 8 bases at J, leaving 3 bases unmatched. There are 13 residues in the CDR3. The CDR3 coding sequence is TGTGCCAGCAGTTACACACAGGGGGCAGGCTACACCTTC. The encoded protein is CASSYTQGAGYTF.

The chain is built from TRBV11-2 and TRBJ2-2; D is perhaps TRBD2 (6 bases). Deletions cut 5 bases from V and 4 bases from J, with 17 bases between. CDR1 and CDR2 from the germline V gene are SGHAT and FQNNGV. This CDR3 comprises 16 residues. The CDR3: CASSAVRGMSTGELFF. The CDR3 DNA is TGTGCCAGCAGCGCCGTCCGGGGGATGAGCACCGGGGAGCTGTTTTTT.

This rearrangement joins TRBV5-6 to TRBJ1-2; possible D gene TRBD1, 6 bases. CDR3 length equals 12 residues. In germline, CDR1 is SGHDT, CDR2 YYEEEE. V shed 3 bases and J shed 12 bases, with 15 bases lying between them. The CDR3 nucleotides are TGTGCCAGCAGCTGGGATCGACAGGTTGACACCTTC. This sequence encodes CASSWDRQVDTF. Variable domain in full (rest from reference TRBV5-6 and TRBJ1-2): DAGVTQSPTHLIKTRGQQVTLRCSPKSGHDTVSWYQQALGQGPQFIFQYYEEEERQRGNFPDRFSGHQFPNYSSELNVNALLLGDSALYLCASSWDRQVDTFGSGTRLTVV.

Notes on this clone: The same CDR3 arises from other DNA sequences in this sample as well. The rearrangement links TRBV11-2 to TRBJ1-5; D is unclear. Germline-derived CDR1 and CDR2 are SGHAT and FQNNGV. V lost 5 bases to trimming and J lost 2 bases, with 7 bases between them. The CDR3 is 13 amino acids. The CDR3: CASSLSGNQPQHF. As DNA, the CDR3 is TGTGCCAGCAGCCTGTCGGGCAATCAGCCCCAGCATTTT.

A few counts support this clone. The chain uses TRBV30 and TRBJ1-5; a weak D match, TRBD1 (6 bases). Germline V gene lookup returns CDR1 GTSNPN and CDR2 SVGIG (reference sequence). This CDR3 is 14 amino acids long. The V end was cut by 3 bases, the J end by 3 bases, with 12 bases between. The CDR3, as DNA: TGTGCCTGGAGCAGGGGTCAAAACAATCAGCCCCAGCATTTT. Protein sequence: CAWSRGQNNQPQHF.

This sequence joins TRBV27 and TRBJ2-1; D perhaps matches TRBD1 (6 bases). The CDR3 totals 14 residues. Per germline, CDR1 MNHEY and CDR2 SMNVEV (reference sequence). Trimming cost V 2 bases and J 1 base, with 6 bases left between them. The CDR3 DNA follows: TGTGCCAGCAGTTTAACAGGGTCCTACAATGAGCAGTTCTTC. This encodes CASSLTGSYNEQFF.